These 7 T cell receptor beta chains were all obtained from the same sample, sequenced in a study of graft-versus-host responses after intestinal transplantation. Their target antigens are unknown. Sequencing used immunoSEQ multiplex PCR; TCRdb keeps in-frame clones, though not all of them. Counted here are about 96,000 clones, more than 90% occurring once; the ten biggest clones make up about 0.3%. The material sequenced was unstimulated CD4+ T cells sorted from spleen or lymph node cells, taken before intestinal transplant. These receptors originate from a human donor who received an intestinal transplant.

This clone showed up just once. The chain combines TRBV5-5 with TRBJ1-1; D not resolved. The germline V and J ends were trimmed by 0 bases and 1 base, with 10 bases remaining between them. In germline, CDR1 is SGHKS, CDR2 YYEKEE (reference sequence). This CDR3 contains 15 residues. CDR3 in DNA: TGTGCCAGCAGCTTGGAGGAGTGGAGGAACACTGAAGCTTTCTTT. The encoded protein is CASSLEEWRNTEAFF.

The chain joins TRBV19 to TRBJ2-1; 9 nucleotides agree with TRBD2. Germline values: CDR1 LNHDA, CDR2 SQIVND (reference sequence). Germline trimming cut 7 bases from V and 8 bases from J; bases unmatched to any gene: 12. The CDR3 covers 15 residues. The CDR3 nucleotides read TGTGCCAGTAAACCGGGACTAGCACCAAGGGATGAGCAGTTCTTC. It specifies CASKPGLAPRDEQFF.

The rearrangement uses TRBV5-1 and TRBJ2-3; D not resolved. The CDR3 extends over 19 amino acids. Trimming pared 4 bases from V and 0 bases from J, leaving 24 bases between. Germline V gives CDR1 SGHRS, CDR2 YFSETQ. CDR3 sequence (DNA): TGCGCCAGCAGCCAATCACTCCTTAAAACGAAAAGGAGCACAGATACGCAGTATTTT. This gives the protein CASSQSLLKTKRSTDTQYF.

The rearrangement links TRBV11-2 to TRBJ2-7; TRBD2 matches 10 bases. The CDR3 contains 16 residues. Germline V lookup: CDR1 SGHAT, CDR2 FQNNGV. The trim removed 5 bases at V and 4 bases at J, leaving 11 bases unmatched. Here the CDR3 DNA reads TGTGCCAGCAGCCTCACTAGCGGGACACAACCATACGAGCAGTACTTC. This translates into CASSLTSGTQPYEQYF.

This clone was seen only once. CDR3 amino acids: CASSGQGRGYTF. CDR3 DNA sequence: TGTGCCAGCAGTGGACAGGGTCGTGGCTACACCTTC. This chain connects TRBV25-1 to TRBJ1-2; 7 positions agree with TRBD1. Germline V CDR1 and CDR2: MGHDK, SYGVNS. The V and J ends lost 4 bases and 7 bases, in that order; junction bases with no gene match: 3. The CDR3 is 12 residues long.

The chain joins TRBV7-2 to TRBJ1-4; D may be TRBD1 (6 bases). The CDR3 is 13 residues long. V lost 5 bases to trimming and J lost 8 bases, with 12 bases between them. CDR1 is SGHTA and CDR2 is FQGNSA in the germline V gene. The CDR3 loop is CASSLGTQEKLFF. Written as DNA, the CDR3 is TGTGCCAGCAGCCTCGGGACACAGGAAAAACTGTTTTTT.

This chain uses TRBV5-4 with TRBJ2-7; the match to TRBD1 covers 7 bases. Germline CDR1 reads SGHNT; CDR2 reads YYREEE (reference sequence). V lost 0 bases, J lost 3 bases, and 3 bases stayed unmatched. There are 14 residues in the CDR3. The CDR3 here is CASSLGQGVYEQYF. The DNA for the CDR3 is TGTGCCAGCAGCTTGGGACAGGGAGTCTACGAGCAGTACTTC.